The clone carrying this TCR beta chain has a count of ten or more. Antigen: not known. As for the cDNA, it was generated by 5'RACE with 10-nucleotide random UMIs. TCRdb reprocessed the 5' RACE reads with MiXCR, giving one entry per CDR3 protein. The table includes about 84,000 distinct CDR3 sequences, 3.5% to 5.5% detected once. This sample is part of a study of neurological immune-mediated disorders. For the study at large: Of the multiple sclerosis patients, approximately 35 in total, some 30 were relapsing-remitting and 3 were secondary progressive. Broader study findings: No CDR3 amino acid sequences recurred among expanded clones across subjects, suggesting private repertoires in all groups. Phylogenetic grouping assigned the repertoires of 18 of 34 multiple sclerosis patients to one related-CDR3 cluster, which constitutes a possible signature.

This CDR3 spans 16 amino acids. The ends lost 1 base at V and 5 bases at J; junction bases unmatched: 5. Time point noted: longitudinal time-point 3. Material: PBMCs. The gene calls are TRBV12-3 or TRBV12-4 and TRBJ2-2, with 9 bases identical to TRBD1. The sequence was obtained from a woman aged 60-75 years with multiple sclerosis. The CDR3 coding sequence is TGTGCCAGCAGTTTAGAGGGACAGGGAAAAACCGGGGAGCTGTTTTTT. Translated, it gives CASSLEGQGKTGELFF.